The 10 T cell receptor beta chains given below trace back to one sample, sequenced in a study of OX40 agonist ivuxolimab in advanced cancers. The protocol was immunoSEQ multiplex PCR, while the TCRdb copy is restricted to in-frame clones and leaves out a portion. The sample holds 55,000 to 75,000 clones; over 80% are singletons and the top ten take 0.37%. The starting material was CD4+ or CD8+ T cells sorted from blood, obtained in a trial of the OX40 agonist ivuxolimab. The receptors derive from an adult with an advanced solid tumor such as melanoma, head and neck, liver or kidney cancer.

V and J are TRBV5-4 and TRBJ2-3; D call uncertain. Trimming took off 1 base at V and 8 bases at J, with 14 bases between the two ends. Germline V gives CDR1 SGHNT, CDR2 YYREEE (reference sequence). The CDR3 sequence is 14 residues long. The CDR3 spells CASSLKGSHTTQYF. The DNA for the CDR3 is TGTGCCAGCAGCTTGAAAGGGTCCCACACTACGCAGTATTTT.

The chain recombines TRBV18 with TRBJ1-4, with TRBD1 matching over 7 bases. The length of the CDR3 is 14 residues. Germline V CDR1 and CDR2: KGHSH, LQKENI. Trimming took 3 bases from V and 6 from J; bases not matched to a gene: 4. CDR3 region: CASSPEGADEKLFF. The CDR3 bases are TGTGCCAGCTCACCGGAGGGGGCAGATGAAAAACTGTTTTTT.

The rearrangement joins TRBV7-8 to TRBJ2-7; D possibly uses TRBD1 or TRBD2 (5 bases each). CDR1 SGHVS and CDR2 FQNEAQ come from the germline V gene. CDR3 size: 14 residues. V shed 5 bases and J shed 11 bases, with 22 bases lying between them. CDR3 in amino acids: CASSDYHRGSPKYF. Written as DNA, the CDR3 is TGTGCCAGCAGCGACTACCACCGGGGCAGCCCAAAGTACTTC.

The gene calls are TRBV15 and TRBJ2-7; 11 bases fit TRBD1. The germline gives CDR1 LNHNV, CDR2 YYDKDF (reference sequence). V trimming: 1 base; J trimming: 3 bases; junction bases outside the gene matches: 2. This CDR3 contains 15 residues. The CDR3 region is CATSRAGTGGYEQYF. The CDR3 DNA follows: TGTGCCACCAGCAGAGCCGGGACAGGGGGCTACGAGCAGTACTTC.

This rearrangement joins TRBV7-2 to TRBJ2-2; the match to TRBD2 covers 7 bases. Germline CDR1 SGHTA, CDR2 FQGNSA. With 5 bases clipped from V and 12 bases from J, the junction kept 15 bases outside the gene matches. The CDR3 runs to 15 residues. The CDR3 bases are TGTGCCAGCAGCACGGGGGGAGCGGGGCCGGTTCAGCTGTTTTTT. It is translated as CASSTGGAGPVQLFF.

This chain connects TRBV25-1 to TRBJ2-3; D unresolved. This CDR3 has 15 amino acids. Trimming stripped 7 bases from V and 2 bases from J, with 16 bases between. Germline V CDR1 and CDR2: MGHDK, SYGVNS. The CDR3 protein is CASTPAHLTTDTQYF. The CDR3 DNA reads as TGTGCCAGCACCCCGGCCCACCTAACCACAGATACGCAGTATTTT. Complete variable domain (other parts from reference TRBV25-1 and TRBJ2-3): EADIYQTPRYLVIGTGKKITLECSQTMGHDKMYWYQQDPGMELHLIHYSYGVNSTEKGDLSSESTVSRIRTEHFPLTLESARPSHTSQYLCASTPAHLTTDTQYFGPGTRLTVL.

The chain has TRBV30 and TRBJ2-7; D not resolved. The CDR3 loop spans 13 amino acids. From germline, CDR1 is GTSNPN and CDR2 SVGIG (reference sequence). V dropped 0 bases and J dropped 2 bases, with 8 bases sitting between them. The CDR3 region has the DNA TGTGCCTGGAGTGTTGATGGGACCTACGAGCAGTACTTC. Translated: CAWSVDGTYEQYF. Complete variable domain (other parts from reference TRBV30 and TRBJ2-7): SQTIHQWPATLVQPVGSPLSLECTVEGTSNPNLYWYRQAAGRGLQLLFYSVGIGQISSEVPQNLSASRPQDRQFILSSKKLLLSDSGFYLCAWSVDGTYEQYFGPGTRLTVT.

V is TRBV5-1 and J is TRBJ2-7, with D perhaps TRBD2 (5 bases). The CDR3 is made up of 14 amino acids. V was clipped by 5 bases and J by 0 bases, with 12 bases between them. Germline loops: CDR1 SGHRS, CDR2 YFSETQ. In DNA, the CDR3 is TGCGCCAGCAGTTCCTCCGGGAACTCCTACGAGCAGTACTTC. This translates into CASSSSGNSYEQYF.

The rearrangement uses TRBV7-9 and TRBJ1-2, with 8 positions matching TRBD1. From germline, CDR1 is SEHNR and CDR2 FQNEAQ (reference sequence). The CDR3 totals 16 residues. V lost 1 base to trimming and J lost 4 bases; unmatched junction nucleotides: 8. CDR3 protein: CASSLGAGGDVYGYTF. The CDR3 DNA follows: TGTGCCAGCAGCTTAGGGGCAGGGGGCGATGTCTATGGCTACACCTTC.

V and J are TRBV6-5 and TRBJ2-4, with 7 bases matching TRBD2. Germline trimming cut 4 bases from V and 9 bases from J; bases unmatched to any gene: 6. Germline CDR1 and CDR2: MNHEY and SVGAGI. This CDR3 spans 13 amino acids. CDR3 DNA sequence: TGTGCCAGCAGTTGGGGGGAGGGCGGCATTCAGTACTTC. Its translation is CASSWGEGGIQYF.